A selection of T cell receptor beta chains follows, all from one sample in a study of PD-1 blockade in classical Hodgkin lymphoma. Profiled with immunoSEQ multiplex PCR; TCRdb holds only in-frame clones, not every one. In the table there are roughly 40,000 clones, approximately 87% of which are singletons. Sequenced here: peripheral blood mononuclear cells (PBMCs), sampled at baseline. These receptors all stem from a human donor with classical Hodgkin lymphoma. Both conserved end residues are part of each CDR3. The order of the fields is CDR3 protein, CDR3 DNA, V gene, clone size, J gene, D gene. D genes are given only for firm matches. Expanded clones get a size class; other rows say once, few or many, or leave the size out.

CASTNRLAAGSYNEQFF	TGTGCCAGCACCAACCGACTAGCCGCCGGCTCCTACAATGAGCAGTTCTTC	TRBV13	.	TRBJ2-1	TRBD2
CASSVGEETQYF	TGTGCCAGCAGCGTAGGGGAAGAGACCCAGTACTTC	TRBV9	.	TRBJ2-5	.
CASSPGQGRYEQYF	TGTGCCAGCAGTCCCGGACAGGGCCGCTACGAGCAGTACTTC	TRBV5-6	.	TRBJ2-7	TRBD1
CASSLGDRGYREQYF	TGCGCCAGCAGCTTGGGGGACAGGGGGTATCGCGAGCAGTACTTC	TRBV5-1	.	TRBJ2-7	TRBD1
CASSPQVQETQYF	TGTGCCAGCAGCCCACAGGTTCAAGAGACCCAGTACTTC	TRBV7-6	.	TRBJ2-5	.
CASSLTPGQGGGSYGYTF	TGCGCCAGCAGCTTGACTCCGGGACAGGGGGGAGGCAGCTATGGCTACACCTTC	TRBV5-1	.	TRBJ1-2	TRBD1
CASSQGSYEQYF	TGTGCCAGCAGTCAAGGATCCTACGAGCAGTACTTC	TRBV6-5	.	TRBJ2-7	.
CAIRTPGQGTTDTQYF	TGTGCCATCAGGACCCCGGGACAGGGAACGACAGATACGCAGTATTTT	TRBV10-3	.	TRBJ2-3	TRBD1
CAWTRQGNTDTQYF	TGTGCCTGGACTCGACAGGGAAACACAGATACGCAGTATTTT	TRBV30	.	TRBJ2-3	TRBD1
CASSIGQVYSNQPQHF	TGTGCCAGTAGTATTGGGCAGGTTTATAGCAATCAGCCCCAGCATTTT	TRBV19	.	TRBJ1-5	.
CASSLGGGGNTIYF	TGTGCCAGCAGCTTAGGGGGCGGTGGAAACACCATATATTTT	TRBV7-9	.	TRBJ1-3	.
CASSLSLRTYAGVQEQYF	TGTGCCAGCAGCTTATCCCTAAGGACGTACGCGGGAGTGCAGGAGCAGTACTTC	TRBV7-9	.	TRBJ2-7	TRBD2
CASSIASASYEQYF	TGTGCCAGTAGTATCGCGTCAGCAAGCTACGAGCAGTACTTC	TRBV19	.	TRBJ2-7	.
CASSFNGYEQFF	TGTGCCAGCAGCTTCAATGGGTATGAGCAGTTCTTC	TRBV11-2	.	TRBJ2-1	.
CASSFWDSSYNEQFF	TGTGCCAGCAGCTTTTGGGACTCCTCCTACAATGAGCAGTTCTTC	TRBV7-2	once	TRBJ2-1	.
CASSPGTDYEQYF	TGTGCCAGCTCACCGGGGACAGACTACGAGCAGTACTTC	TRBV18	.	TRBJ2-7	TRBD1
CASTPRGGVNYGYTF	TGTGCCAGTACCCCGAGGGGAGGAGTTAACTATGGCTACACCTTC	TRBV19	.	TRBJ1-2	.
CASSQTSGNYEQYF	TGTGCCAGCAGTCAGACTAGCGGGAACTACGAGCAGTACTTC	TRBV28	.	TRBJ2-7	TRBD2
CASSEHGTEAFF	TGTGCCAGCAGTGAACATGGAACTGAAGCTTTCTTT	TRBV2	.	TRBJ1-1	.
CASSHGQGTTEAFF	TGTGCCAGCAGCCACGGACAGGGGACCACTGAAGCTTTCTTT	TRBV6-6	.	TRBJ1-1	TRBD1
CASSTQGYEQFF	TGTGCCAGCAGCACCCAGGGTTATGAGCAGTTCTTC	TRBV9	.	TRBJ2-1	.
CASFMAGSYEQYF	TGTGCCAGCTTCATGGCCGGGAGCTACGAGCAGTACTTC	TRBV18	.	TRBJ2-7	.
CASSPRDRMNTGELFF	TGTGCCAGCAGCCCCCGGGACCGAATGAACACCGGGGAGCTGTTTTTT	TRBV4-2	.	TRBJ2-2	.
CASSLEFGRTYEQYF	TGCGCCAGCAGCTTGGAGTTTGGACGGACCTACGAGCAGTACTTC	TRBV5-1	.	TRBJ2-7	.
CASNTAAQPQHF	TGTGCCAGCAATACCGCGGCACAGCCCCAGCATTTT	TRBV6-6	.	TRBJ1-5	.
CASSLGNEQYF	TGTGCCAGCAGCTTAGGGAACGAGCAGTACTTC	TRBV7-9	.	TRBJ2-7	.
CAWRGTGGYTF	TGTGCCTGGAGGGGGACCGGTGGCTACACCTTC	TRBV30	once	TRBJ1-2	.
CASREGFNQPQHF	TGTGCCAGCAGGGAAGGGTTCAATCAGCCCCAGCATTTT	TRBV6-6	.	TRBJ1-5	.
CASKRGQVFTEAFF	TGTGCCAGCAAAAGGGGACAGGTTTTCACTGAAGCTTTCTTT	TRBV2	.	TRBJ1-1	TRBD1